These 23 T cell receptor beta chains were sequenced from one sample in a study of breast tumors, draining lymph nodes, adjacent tissues. TCRdb analysed the multiplex PCR reads with MiXCR anew, one entry per CDR3 protein. This table has about 230,000 distinct CDR3 sequences, approximately 29% appearing once. The lymph nodes were axillary draining lymph nodes from breast cancer patients. The sample taken for sequencing was axillary lymph node tissue. The receptors stem from a female donor with breast cancer. Some clones in this sample may be carry-over from other donors' samples.

The rearrangement links TRBV20-1 to TRBJ2-3; D possibly matches TRBD1 or TRBD2 (5 bases each). Per germline, CDR1 DFQATT and CDR2 SNEGSKA (reference sequence). V gave up 6 bases and J gave up 1 base, with 11 bases separating them. The CDR3 contains 13 residues. CDR3 coding DNA: TGCAGTGCGATTCGGGACCGCACAGATACGCAGTATTTT. Translating it yields CSAIRDRTDTQYF.

This clonotype was detected many times. The rearrangement links TRBV20-1 to TRBJ1-2; D uncertain. Germline V gives CDR1 DFQATT, CDR2 SNEGSKA (reference sequence). The CDR3 length is 12 residues. V was clipped by 6 bases and J by 7 bases, with 15 bases between them. CDR3 amino acids: CSAILPGGGYTF. The CDR3 DNA reads TGCAGTGCCATACTCCCAGGAGGTGGCTACACCTTC.

In its sample, this clonotype was seen once. V and J are TRBV29-1 and TRBJ2-7; perhaps TRBD1 as D (5 bases). The CDR3 totals 16 residues. V was trimmed by 7 bases and J by 4 bases, leaving 26 bases between them. Germline loops: CDR1 SQVTM, CDR2 ANQGSEA. The chain's CDR3 is CSATRVSGPLGYEQYF. The CDR3 DNA is TGCAGCGCCACCAGAGTGTCAGGGCCTTTGGGATACGAGCAGTACTTC.

The chain employs TRBV7-2 and TRBJ1-1; possibly TRBD1 for D (6 bases). This CDR3 spans 13 amino acids. Trimming shortened V by 4 bases and J by 4 bases, and 10 bases separated the two germline ends. From germline, CDR1 is SGHTA and CDR2 FQGNSA. The CDR3 reads CASSSQGRTEAFF. The CDR3 bases are TGTGCCAGCAGCTCACAGGGACGCACTGAAGCTTTCTTT. Supplemented by reference TRBV7-2 and TRBJ1-1, the full variable domain reads GAGVSQSPSNKVTEKGKDVELRCDPISGHTALYWYRQSLGQGLEFLIYFQGNSAPDKSGLPSDRFSAERTGGSVSTLTIQRTQQEDSAVYLCASSSQGRTEAFFGQGTRLTVV.

This clonotype was seen at least ten times. The V call is TRBV6-2 or TRBV6-3, the J call TRBJ2-1; D possibly uses TRBD1 or TRBD2 (6 bases each). V dropped 2 bases and J dropped 6 bases, with 11 bases sitting between them. There are 14 residues in the CDR3. CDR1 is MNHEY, CDR2 SVGEGT, per germline. CDR3 DNA sequence: TGTGCCAGCAGTTACGGGGGGCGGGGCAATGAGCAGTTCTTC. It is translated as CASSYGGRGNEQFF.

The sample holds many counts of this clonotype. V usage is TRBV6-5 and J usage is TRBJ2-7, with 7 bases lining up with TRBD1. Looked up from germline, CDR1 is MNHEY and CDR2 is SVGAGI. The CDR3 consists of 14 residues. J was trimmed by 7 bases and V by 9 bases; bases with no gene match: 15. This CDR3 reads CASQLFKGAPEQYF. CDR3 nucleotide sequence: TGTGCCAGTCAGTTATTTAAGGGGGCGCCTGAGCAGTACTTC.

This clonotype was observed once. The chain recombines TRBV20-1 with TRBJ1-4; D is undetermined. The germline V gene encodes CDR1 DFQATT and CDR2 SNEGSKA (reference sequence). The CDR3 sequence is 12 residues long. V was trimmed by 1 base and J by 8 bases, leaving 8 bases between them. This chain's CDR3 is CSARGTGEKLFF. The CDR3 DNA is TGCAGTGCTAGAGGGACTGGGGAAAAACTGTTTTTT.

This clonotype was detected only once. The rearrangement links TRBV6-6 to TRBJ2-1; 7 bases fit TRBD1. Germline V gene data show CDR1 as MNHNY and CDR2 as SVGAGI (reference sequence). CDR3 size: 16 residues. J was trimmed by 1 base and V by 7 bases; bases with no gene match: 10. The CDR3 is CASTLTGVKSYNEQFF. The DNA for the CDR3 is TGTGCCAGCACCCTAACAGGGGTAAAGTCCTACAATGAGCAGTTCTTC.

This sequence joins TRBV9 and TRBJ1-4, with TRBD1 matching 10 bases. Trimming removed 10 bases from V and 8 bases from J; junction bases left unmatched: 8. CDR3 length: 13 residues. Looked up from germline, CDR1 is SGDLS and CDR2 is YYNGEE. DNA for the CDR3: TGTGCCGGAGGGACAGGGGCAGGCGAAAAACTGTTTTTT. Protein: CAGGTGAGEKLFF.

This clonotype was observed many times. The chain combines TRBV11-2 with TRBJ2-7, with 12 bases fitting TRBD1. Germline values: CDR1 SGHAT, CDR2 FQNNGV. Trimming took 5 bases from V and 0 from J; bases not matched to a gene: 8. This CDR3 comprises 17 residues. The CDR3 DNA sequence: TGTGCCAGCAGCCCTTACCCGGGACAGGGGGCCTCCTACGAGCAGTACTTC. Translated, it gives CASSPYPGQGASYEQYF.

This clonotype was seen repeatedly, ten times or more. Since a much larger clone is just one base distant, this may be a read error. The rearrangement uses TRBV20-1 and TRBJ2-5; 9 positions match TRBD2. V lost 1 base to trimming and J lost 1 base; unmatched junction nucleotides: 7. In germline, CDR1 is DFQATT, CDR2 SNEGSKA (reference sequence). There are 16 residues in the CDR3. The CDR3 coding sequence is TGCAGTGCTAGAGTTTCTAGCGGGGCCACCCAAGAGACCCAGTACTTC. Amino acids: CSARVSSGATQETQYF.

In this sample, this clonotype turned up many times. The gene calls are TRBV7-8 and TRBJ2-7; 9 positions agree with TRBD1. Germline V gene data show CDR1 as SGHVS and CDR2 as FQNEAQ. The CDR3 is 15 residues long. Unmatched junction bases numbered 5, after V lost 3 bases and J lost 2 bases. The CDR3 reads CASSFRRTGAYEQYF. The CDR3 DNA follows: TGTGCCAGCAGCTTTAGGAGGACAGGGGCCTACGAGCAGTACTTC.

This clonotype occurred many times. The rearrangement joins TRBV7-2 to TRBJ2-5; unclear D gene. The germline CDR1 and CDR2 sequences are SGHTA and FQGNSA. The length of the CDR3 is 14 residues. V lost 5 bases to trimming and J lost 2 bases, with 12 bases between them. The CDR3 is CASSPDRGQETQYF. In DNA, the CDR3 is TGTGCCAGCAGCCCTGACCGCGGTCAAGAGACCCAGTACTTC.

The chain joins TRBV15 to TRBJ1-6; perhaps TRBD1 as D (5 bases). The germline V gene has CDR1 LNHNV and CDR2 YYDKDF (reference sequence). Trimming stripped 1 base from V and 14 bases from J, with 12 bases between. CDR3 length: 13 residues. CDR3 sequence reads: CATSRGGGRALHF. CDR3 in DNA: TGTGCCACCAGCAGAGGGGGCGGTCGAGCCCTCCACTTT.

The genes are TRBV2 and TRBJ1-2; D perhaps matches TRBD1 (6 bases). The CDR3 is made up of 11 amino acids. Germline CDR1 SNHLY, CDR2 FYNNEI. V gave up 9 bases and J gave up 2 bases, with 7 bases separating them. The CDR3 bases are TGTGCCAGTGACAGGAACTATGGCTACACCTTC. Amino acid sequence: CASDRNYGYTF.

In this sample, this clonotype turned up once. A much more abundant neighbour one base away suggests this may be a read error. The V call is TRBV6-5, the J call TRBJ2-5; 7 positions match TRBD2. J gave up 11 bases and V 11 bases, and 17 bases lay outside the gene matches. The CDR3 is 13 amino acids. Germline assignment: CDR1 MNHEY and CDR2 SVGAGI. The CDR3 here is CAHPGGSYNEQYF. As DNA, the CDR3 is TGTGCCCACCCGGGAGGATCCTACAATGAGCAGTACTTC.

This clonotype showed up many times. The genes are TRBV20-1 and TRBJ2-7; D unclear. This CDR3 region has 15 residues. CDR1 is DFQATT and CDR2 is SNEGSKA in the germline V gene (reference sequence). V lost 3 bases to trimming and J lost 2 bases, with 17 bases between them. The DNA for the CDR3 is TGCAGTGCTAGGGACCCCCTACGGACCCCCTACGAGCAGTACTTC. This encodes CSARDPLRTPYEQYF.

This clonotype was detected many times. The chain recombines TRBV3-1 with TRBJ2-7, with no clear D. Trimming took off 1 base at V and 3 bases at J, with 10 bases between the two ends. The CDR3 length is 14 residues. The germline V gene has CDR1 LGHDT and CDR2 YNNKEL (reference sequence). CDR3: CASSQVVGYYEQYF. For the CDR3, the DNA is TGTGCCAGCAGCCAAGTTGTCGGTTACTACGAGCAGTACTTC.

This clonotype occurred many times. A read error may produce the germline difference seen at one junction end. This chain uses TRBV19 with TRBJ2-5; tentative D call: TRBD2 (5 bases). CDR3 length: 12 residues. The V gene's germline CDR1 is LNHDA and CDR2 SQIVND (reference sequence). The CDR3 sequence is CASSGRGQLQNF. CDR3 nucleotides: TGTGCCAGTAGTGGCCGAGGGCAGCTTCAAAACTTC.

The rearrangement joins TRBV15 to TRBJ1-4; TRBD1 is a possible D gene (6 bases). Trimming cost V 3 bases and J 4 bases, with 15 bases left between them. Germline V CDR1 and CDR2: LNHNV, YYDKDF (reference sequence). This CDR3 is 16 amino acids long. This CDR3 is CATSSAMTGRNEKLFF. DNA of the CDR3: TGTGCCACCAGCAGTGCCATGACAGGACGTAATGAAAAACTGTTTTTT. Combining the CDR3 with reference TRBV15 and TRBJ1-4 gives the whole variable domain DAMVIQNPRYQVTQFGKPVTLSCSQTLNHNVMYWYQQKSSQAPKLLFHYYDKDFNNEADTPDNFQSRRPNTSFCFLDIRSPGLGDTAMYLCATSSAMTGRNEKLFFGSGTQLSVL.

This clonotype showed up just a few times. This may stem from a read error, because a much larger clone lies one nucleotide away. The V gene is TRBV11-2, the J gene TRBJ2-7; no clear D gene. Germline V gene data show CDR1 as SGHAT and CDR2 as FQNNGV. The CDR3 sequence is 12 residues long. CDR3 DNA sequence: TGTGCCAGCAGCCCAGAACTCTACGCGCAGTACTTC. This codes for CASSPELYAQYF.

The chain recombines TRBV9 with TRBJ2-7, with a possible D match to TRBD1 (6 bases). CDR1 and CDR2 (germline): SGDLS, YYNGEE. This CDR3 is built from 13 residues. The chain's CDR3 is CARRTGLVGEQYF. In DNA form, the CDR3 reads TGTGCTCGTCGTACAGGGCTGGTGGGGGAGCAGTACTTC.

The chain couples TRBV24-1 to TRBJ2-5, with 15 bases lining up with TRBD2. The CDR3 has 13 residues. V trimming: 9 bases; J trimming: 6 bases; junction bases outside the gene matches: 1. Germline CDR1 KGHDR, CDR2 SFDVKD. CDR3 in amino acids: CATGLAGGQTQYF. CDR3 in DNA: TGTGCCACCGGACTAGCGGGAGGGCAGACCCAGTACTTC.